This T cell receptor beta chain stems from a study of metastatic and nonmetastatic thyroid tumors (dated by TCRdb to 2018 to 2020). In terms of the full investigation: The researchers compared repertoires between peripheral blood samples and tumor or nodule tissue samples from patients with malignant or benign thyroid disease.

The full study reports these points: In both blood and tumor samples, malignant tumors were reported to have significantly higher TCR beta diversity than benign nodules.

This clone came up many times. It lacks a known antigen. The record has no base qualities; no much larger clone is one base away. None of the patients had been given any treatment before thyroid surgery. Using T-cell receptor beta sequencing, the researchers looked back retrospectively at clinical samples from patients, gathered between about 2012 and 2018. The trim is 3 bases for V and 0 bases for J, with a gap of 12 bases between the germline ends. The CDR3 spans 15 residues, from the cysteine through the phenylalanine. This entry keeps only the CDR3 DNA: 45 bases, framed from base 1. Taken from the germline V gene, the CDR1 and CDR2 loops are KGHSH and LQKENI. Libraries were constructed by PCR. The sequencer was an Illumina HiSeq 4000. High-throughput sequencing was used to profile the TCR beta-chain CDR3 region of every patient. In the paper's pipeline: The researchers built a classifier to tell apart papillary thyroid cancer patients with distant metastasis, based on CDR3 differences among clinicopathological groups. The Shannon index was used to assess repertoire diversity, and the Morisita-Horn index was used to assess tumor-blood repertoire similarity. The public reads were run again by TCRdb, first through fastp at Q25 and then through MiXCR, and only productive beta chains were kept. The V and J calls come from TCRdb's annotation, not from the publication. Present in this sample are roughly 19,000 clones, 22% of which were seen just once. More than 9% of the sample comes from the top ten.

Sequencing was carried out using tumor tissue. The chain is made from TRBV18 and TRBJ2-7; no D segment can be confidently identified. This clonotype was sampled from a male donor with papillary thyroid cancer or a benign thyroid nodule (not recorded which). Some clones in this sample may be carry-over from other donors' samples. The CDR3 protein sequence reads: CASSPHQGYSYEQYF. The nucleotide sequence reads TGTGCCAGCTCACCCCATCAAGGTTACTCCTACGAGCAGTACTTC.